This T cell receptor beta chain was recorded in a study of blood T cells in healthy people across ages. The CDR3 consists of 15 residues. Trimming left V 6 bases short and J 1 base short, with 10 bases between. Alongside a J-beta primer mix, a sample-barcoded 5' primer served in a second PCR lasting about 7 to 12 cycles. From each sample, at least 2.5 million paired-end reads containing CDR3 were obtained. One entry per CDR3 protein, called by TCRdb with MiXCR from the 5' RACE reads. The table lists fewer than 1 million distinct CDR3 sequences, around 45% of them singletons. The chain carries TRBV12-3 or TRBV12-4 and TRBJ2-6; no firm D call. Material: blood. The source of this sequence is a man in his sixties in good health. For the CDR3, the DNA is TGTGCCAGCAGGCTTGCGGCTTCTGGGGCCAACGTCCTGACTTTC. This gives the protein CASRLAASGANVLTF.